What follows describes a single TCR beta chain. Its antigen is undetermined. The sample comes from a study of post-analysis software for immune sequencing data. General study points: The authors found that F measure strongly co-clustered same-batch samples. Among multiple sclerosis patients, normalized Chao1 diversity was significantly below that of controls. Several TRBV segments (TRBV5-6, TRBV5-1 and TRBV20-1 among them) occurred more frequently in patients than in controls.

The CDR3 runs 14 residues. Unmatched junction bases numbered 5, after V lost 6 bases and J lost 2 bases. Germline loops: CDR1 SQVTM, CDR2 ANQGSEA. TCR beta libraries were prepared from cDNA with unique molecular identifiers. TCRdb analysed the PCR reads with MiXCR anew, one entry per CDR3 protein. This table has approximately 360,000 distinct CDR3 sequences, approximately 38% appearing once. The rearrangement links TRBV29-1 to TRBJ2-1; 9 bases are a match to TRBD1. This receptor was obtained from a girl under 18 with multiple sclerosis. Sample: blood. The CDR3: CSVYRQGAYNEQFF. As DNA, the CDR3 is TGCAGCGTATATCGACAGGGGGCCTACAATGAGCAGTTCTTC.